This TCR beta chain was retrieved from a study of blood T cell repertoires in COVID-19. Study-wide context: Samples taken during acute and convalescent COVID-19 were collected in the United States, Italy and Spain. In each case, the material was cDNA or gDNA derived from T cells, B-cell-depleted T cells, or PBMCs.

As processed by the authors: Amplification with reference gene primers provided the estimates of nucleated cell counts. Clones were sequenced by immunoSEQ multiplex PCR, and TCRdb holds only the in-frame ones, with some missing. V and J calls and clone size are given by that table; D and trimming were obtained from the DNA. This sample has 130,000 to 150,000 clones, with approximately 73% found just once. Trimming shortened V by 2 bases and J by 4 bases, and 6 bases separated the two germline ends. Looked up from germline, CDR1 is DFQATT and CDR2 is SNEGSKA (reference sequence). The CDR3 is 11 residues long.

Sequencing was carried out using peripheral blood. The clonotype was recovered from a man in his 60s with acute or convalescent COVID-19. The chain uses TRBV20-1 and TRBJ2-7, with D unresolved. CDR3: CSARNRYEQYF. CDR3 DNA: TGCAGTGCTAGAAATAGATACGAGCAGTACTTC.